Following are 15 T cell receptor beta chains from one sample sequenced in a study of beta chain bispecific antibodies for T cell cancers. Study-level findings and limits: The leukemia cells, rather than normal T cells, gave most of the targeted TRBV signal.

Either OKT3 anti-CD3 antibody or CD3/CD28 beads expanded T cells from blood mononuclear cells over roughly 3 days. Which antigens these TCRs recognize remains unknown. MiXCR was run by TCRdb on the 5' RACE reads, yielding one entry per CDR3 protein. Of tens of thousands of distinct CDR3 sequences listed, approximately 2.4% are singletons. The sample comprised healthy donor T cells cultured with leukemia cells. These receptors were taken from a human donor in good health. Some clones in this sample may be carry-over from other donors' samples.

This clonotype has ten or more counts. The V and J genes are TRBV11-2 and TRBJ2-2; no firm D call. The CDR3 consists of 14 residues. Germline CDR1 reads SGHAT; CDR2 reads FQNNGV. V was cut by 1 base and J by 1 base, with 4 bases left in between. CDR3: CASSLGQNTGELFF. The CDR3 nucleotides read TGTGCCAGCAGCTTAGGCCAGAACACCGGGGAGCTGTTTTTT.

The rearrangement joins TRBV25-1 to TRBJ2-7, with 8 bases that match TRBD1. The CDR3 loop spans 14 amino acids. Looked up from germline, CDR1 is MGHDK and CDR2 is SYGVNS. V lost 6 bases and J lost 5; bases outside the gene matches: 9. For the CDR3, the DNA is TGTGCCAGCAGCCTCGGACAGGGTCAAGACGAGCAGTACTTC. It yields the protein CASSLGQGQDEQYF.

There are a few counts of this clonotype. V and J are TRBV13 and TRBJ2-3; TRBD2 aligns across 12 bases. This CDR3 contains 21 residues. The germline V gene encodes CDR1 PRHDT and CDR2 FYEKMQ (reference sequence). V lost 6 bases and J lost 0; bases outside the gene matches: 19. CDR3 amino acids: CASSLYIRTSGDPISTDTQYF. CDR3 nucleotide sequence: TGTGCCAGCAGTTTATACATCCGGACTAGCGGGGACCCAATAAGCACAGATACGCAGTATTTT.

This clonotype was detected ten times or more. The chain carries TRBV19 and TRBJ1-2; D remains ambiguous. The V gene lost 5 bases and the J gene lost 5 bases, with 12 bases spanning the gap. Germline V lookup: CDR1 LNHDA, CDR2 SQIVND (reference sequence). The CDR3 covers 13 residues. The CDR3: CASSPVGLYGYTF. The DNA for the CDR3 is TGTGCCAGTAGTCCGGTAGGGTTGTATGGCTACACCTTC.

This clonotype was seen repeatedly, ten times or more. The rearrangement links TRBV7-9 to TRBJ1-2; D is uncertain. CDR3 size: 16 residues. V was clipped by 0 bases and J by 2 bases, with 13 bases between them. Looked up from germline, CDR1 is SEHNR and CDR2 is FQNEAQ (reference sequence). The CDR3: CASSLALASPNYGYTF. Written as DNA, the CDR3 is TGTGCCAGCAGCTTAGCCCTCGCCAGCCCGAACTATGGCTACACCTTC.

There are a few counts of this clonotype. This chain links TRBV19 with TRBJ1-4; no firm D call. CDR1 LNHDA and CDR2 SQIVND come from the germline V gene (reference sequence). Trimming removed 10 bases from V and 8 bases from J, with 17 bases in between. The CDR3 totals 13 residues. The CDR3 region is CATSTRPGEKLFF. The DNA for the CDR3 is TGTGCCACCAGTACCCGGCCGGGGGAAAAACTGTTTTTT.

This clonotype was seen at least ten times. The gene calls are TRBV30 and TRBJ1-1; D is unresolved. The CDR3 is made up of 13 amino acids. The V and J ends lost 0 bases and 2 bases respectively, with 7 bases between them. Germline CDR1 GTSNPN, CDR2 SVGIG (reference sequence). CDR3 protein: CAWSVQINTEAFF. CDR3 nucleotide sequence: TGTGCCTGGAGTGTACAGATTAACACTGAAGCTTTCTTT.

Ten or more counts support this clonotype. The chain carries TRBV28 and TRBJ1-2; D may be TRBD1 (6 bases). V lost 5 bases to trimming and J lost 6 bases, with 19 bases between them. The CDR3 is 15 amino acids. Germline loops: CDR1 MDHEN, CDR2 SYDVKM. CDR3 loop: CASSPSLQGHHGYTF. In DNA, the CDR3 is TGTGCCAGCAGTCCTAGCCTTCAGGGACATCATGGCTACACCTTC.

The rearrangement joins TRBV20-1 to TRBJ2-3, with 10 bases identical to TRBD2. Germline CDR1 is DFQATT and CDR2 is SNEGSKA (reference sequence). Trimming took 0 bases from V and 6 from J; bases not matched to a gene: 9. The CDR3 extends over 16 amino acids. Here the CDR3 reads CSARDIDSGGADTQYF. CDR3 nucleotides: TGCAGTGCTAGAGATATCGACAGCGGGGGGGCGGATACGCAGTATTTT.

This clonotype was recorded at least ten times. The DNA of the CDR3 is TGTGCCAGCAGGGCCGGGACAGGGGTATACGAGCAGTACTTC. Translation gives CASRAGTGVYEQYF. This chain links TRBV7-9 with TRBJ2-7; 10 positions agree with TRBD1. Germline V gene lookup returns CDR1 SEHNR and CDR2 FQNEAQ (reference sequence). V lost 6 bases to trimming and J lost 4 bases; unmatched junction nucleotides: 6. The CDR3 length is 14 residues.

There are many counts of this clonotype. The chain joins TRBV5-1 to TRBJ1-1; D uncertain. Trimming cost V 0 bases and J 0 bases, with 9 bases left between them. The CDR3 runs 15 residues. The germline gives CDR1 SGHRS, CDR2 YFSETQ. The CDR3 region has the DNA TGCGCCAGCAGCTTGGGGACGGGAATGAACACTGAAGCTTTCTTT. Its translation: CASSLGTGMNTEAFF.

By proportion, this clonotype is medium-sized (0.01 to 0.1%). V is TRBV23-1 and J is TRBJ1-2; possible D gene TRBD1, 5 bases. TRBV23-1 is filed as an ORF, its function uncertain. Trimming stripped 8 bases from V and 0 bases from J, with 13 bases between. This CDR3 has 14 amino acids. CDR3: CASRQLGANYGYTF. The CDR3 coding sequence is TGCGCCAGCCGACAGCTCGGGGCTAACTATGGCTACACCTTC.

This chain joins TRBV19 and TRBJ1-6; no reliable D call. Trimming took off 1 base at V and 8 bases at J, with 6 bases between the two ends. The germline V gene has CDR1 LNHDA and CDR2 SQIVND (reference sequence). The CDR3 loop spans 13 amino acids. The CDR3 region is CASSIGGDSPLHF. In nucleotides, the CDR3 is TGTGCCAGTAGTATAGGCGGCGATTCACCCCTCCACTTT.

This clonotype came up many times. This chain uses TRBV3-1 with TRBJ1-4, with a tentative D call TRBD1 (5 bases). The germline CDR1 and CDR2 sequences are LGHDT and YNNKEL (reference sequence). The CDR3 length is 16 residues. Trimming took off 3 bases at V and 0 bases at J, with 11 bases between the two ends. The CDR3 loop reads CASSHRDRATNEKLFF. CDR3 coding DNA: TGTGCCAGCAGCCACCGGGACCGAGCAACTAATGAAAAACTGTTTTTT.

There are a few counts of this clonotype. The CDR3 protein is CASSHTPKSSYNEQFF. In DNA form, the CDR3 reads TGTGCCAGCAGCCACACACCGAAAAGCTCCTACAATGAGCAGTTCTTC. The chain is built from TRBV3-1 and TRBJ2-1; D is unclear. The CDR3 is made up of 16 amino acids. Germline V gives CDR1 LGHDT, CDR2 YNNKEL (reference sequence). The V gene lost 3 bases and the J gene lost 0 bases, with 12 bases spanning the gap.